This T cell receptor (beta chain) was obtained from a study of blood T cell repertoires in COVID-19. About the research overall: Some COVID-19 samples were acute and others convalescent; all came from the United States, Italy and Spain. Sample material is recorded as cDNA or gDNA derived from T cells, B-cell-depleted T cells, or PBMCs.

This clone turned up a few times. In the original analysis: Amplification with reference gene primers provided the estimates of nucleated cell counts. Method: immunoSEQ multiplex PCR; TCRdb's copy keeps in-frame clones and lacks some. For V, J and clone size, that table is used; D and trimming come from the DNA. The data contain about 260,000 clones, around nine tenths of them singletons. The germline V gene has CDR1 LNHDA and CDR2 SQIVND (reference sequence). The V gene end was trimmed by 4 bases and the J gene end by 0 bases; junction bases not matched to a gene: 1. CDR3 length: 14 residues. The sequence was obtained from a man between 40 and 49 years old who had recovered from COVID-19. The chain carries TRBV19 and TRBJ1-2; 8 nucleotides line up with TRBD1. Source material: peripheral blood. The CDR3 is CASSRTGTNYGYTF. The CDR3 DNA sequence: TGTGCCAGTAGTAGGACAGGGACTAACTATGGCTACACCTTC.